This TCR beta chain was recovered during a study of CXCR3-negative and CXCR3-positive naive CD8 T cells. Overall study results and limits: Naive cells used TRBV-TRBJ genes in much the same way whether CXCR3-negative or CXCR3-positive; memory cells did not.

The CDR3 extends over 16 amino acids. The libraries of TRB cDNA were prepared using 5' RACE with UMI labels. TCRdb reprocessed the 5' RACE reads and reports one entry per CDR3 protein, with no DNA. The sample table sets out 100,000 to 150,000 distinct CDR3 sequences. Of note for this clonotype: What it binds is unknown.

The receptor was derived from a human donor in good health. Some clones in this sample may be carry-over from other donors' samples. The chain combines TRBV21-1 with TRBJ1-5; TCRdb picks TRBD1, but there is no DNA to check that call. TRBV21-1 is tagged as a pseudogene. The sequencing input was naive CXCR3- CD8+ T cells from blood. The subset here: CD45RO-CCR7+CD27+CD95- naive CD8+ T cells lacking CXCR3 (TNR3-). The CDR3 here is CASSKSIQGRGQPQHF.